These T cell receptor beta chains were read from a single sample in a study of beta chain features in type 1 diabetes. Assay: immunoSEQ multiplex PCR; the TCRdb copy retains only in-frame clones and omits some. The table lists fewer than 25,000 clones, roughly 69% of them singletons. Sequencing used Tregs from blood. These receptors were taken from a woman between 40 and 50 years old in good health. CDR3s include the opening cysteine and the closing phenylalanine or tryptophan. Each record gives: V gene, D gene, J gene, clone size, CDR3 protein, CDR3 DNA. The D gene is left open where the match is weak. Clone size is given for some rows only: seen once, a few or many times, or a class if the clone is expanded.

>TRBV7-2|NA|TRBJ2-3|NA
CASRSQDTQYF
TGTGCCAGCAGATCACAGGATACGCAGTATTTT
>TRBV29-1|NA|TRBJ2-3|once
CSVGTSTDTQYF
TGCAGCGTTGGAACAAGCACAGATACGCAGTATTTT
>TRBV6-5|NA|TRBJ2-3|NA
CASSVALGVGTQYF
TGTGCCAGCAGTGTAGCTTTAGGGGTGGGCACGCAGTATTTT
>TRBV18|NA|TRBJ2-7|NA
CASSPINEQYF
TGTGCCAGCTCACCAATTAACGAGCAGTACTTC
>TRBV29-1|TRBD1|TRBJ1-2|once
CSVYGQGDGYTF
TGCAGCGTATACGGACAGGGAGATGGCTACACCTTC
>TRBV10-3|NA|TRBJ2-3|NA
CAISDVGGATDTQYF
TGTGCCATCAGTGATGTGGGGGGAGCGACAGATACGCAGTATTTT
>TRBV6-5|NA|TRBJ1-2|NA
CASSLIQGNYGYTF
TGTGCCAGCAGCCTCATACAGGGAAACTATGGCTACACCTTC
>TRBV7-9|TRBD2|TRBJ2-5|few
CASSFPGLAGRETQYF
TGTGCCAGCAGTTTCCCAGGACTAGCGGGGCGAGAGACCCAGTACTTC
>TRBV29-1|TRBD2|TRBJ2-5|NA
CSVSAGGHQETQYF
TGCAGCGTTTCGGCGGGGGGCCACCAAGAGACCCAGTACTTC
>TRBV5-5|TRBD1|TRBJ2-3|NA
CASSRTGQLTDTQYF
TGTGCCAGCAGCCGGACGGGACAGCTGACAGATACGCAGTATTTT
>TRBV10-2|NA|TRBJ1-2|once
CASRDHGEDYGYTF
TGCGCCAGCAGGGATCACGGGGAGGACTATGGCTACACCTTC
>TRBV11-2|TRBD2|TRBJ2-7|NA
CASSLVVGLAGGNYEQYF
TGTGCCAGCAGCTTAGTTGTTGGGCTAGCGGGGGGAAACTACGAGCAGTACTTC
>TRBV7-9|NA|TRBJ1-2|few
CASSFVDRSYGYTF
TGTGCCAGCAGCTTCGTGGACAGATCATATGGCTACACCTTC
>TRBV29-1|NA|TRBJ1-2|NA
CSVEDRGGLGYGYTF
TGCAGCGTTGAAGATAGGGGGGGGCTCGGGTATGGCTACACCTTC
>TRBV6-6|TRBD2|TRBJ2-7|NA
CASSYPLSGGFYEQYF
TGTGCCAGCAGTTACCCTCTTAGCGGGGGATTCTACGAGCAGTACTTC
>TRBV23-1|NA|TRBJ1-5|NA
CASSLGGRGDQPQHF
TGCGCCAGCAGTCTGGGGGGGCGCGGAGATCAGCCCCAGCATTTT
>TRBV2|TRBD1|TRBJ1-2|NA
CASSEAIGQGRSYGYTF
TGTGCCAGCAGTGAAGCCATAGGACAGGGACGGAGCTATGGCTACACCTTC
>TRBV7-6|NA|TRBJ1-3|few
CASSLYFGNTIYF
TGTGCCAGCAGCTTATACTTTGGAAACACCATATATTTT
>TRBV5-6|TRBD1|TRBJ2-3|few
CASSLPGQGSDTQYF
TGTGCCAGCAGCTTGCCGGGACAGGGTTCAGATACGCAGTATTTT
>TRBV27|TRBD1|TRBJ2-1|once
CASSLLLTGARYNEQFF
TGTGCCAGCAGTCTGCTGTTGACAGGGGCAAGGTACAATGAGCAGTTCTTC
>TRBV7-2|TRBD2|TRBJ2-7|NA
CASSLKSLAGVDEQYF
TGTGCCAGCAGCTTAAAGAGCCTAGCGGGGGTCGACGAGCAGTACTTC
>TRBV29-1|NA|TRBJ2-7|NA
CSAMTGPVYEQYF
TGCAGCGCCATGACAGGACCCGTCTACGAGCAGTACTTC